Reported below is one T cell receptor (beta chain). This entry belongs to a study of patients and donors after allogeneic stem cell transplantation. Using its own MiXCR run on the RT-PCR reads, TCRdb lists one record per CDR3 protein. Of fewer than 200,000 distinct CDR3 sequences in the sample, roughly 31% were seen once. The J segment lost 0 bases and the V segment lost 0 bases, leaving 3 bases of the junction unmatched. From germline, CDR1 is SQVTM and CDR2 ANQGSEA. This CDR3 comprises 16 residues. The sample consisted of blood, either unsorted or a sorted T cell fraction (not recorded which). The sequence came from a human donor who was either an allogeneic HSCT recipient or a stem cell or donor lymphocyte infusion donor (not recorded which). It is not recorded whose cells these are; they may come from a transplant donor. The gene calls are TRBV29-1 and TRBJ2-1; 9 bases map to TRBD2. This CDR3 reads CSVEDIAGVSYNEQFF. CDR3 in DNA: TGCAGCGTTGAAGATATAGCGGGAGTCTCCTACAATGAGCAGTTCTTC.